A single sample gave rise to the 5 T cell receptor beta chains below, sequenced in a study of beta chain features in type 1 diabetes. All of the isolated RNA was reverse transcribed, so expressed TCRB transcripts were sequenced. The protocol was immunoSEQ multiplex PCR, while the TCRdb copy is restricted to in-frame clones and leaves out a portion. The data hold about 220,000 clones, with 11% observed a single time. Sequencing was done on a sample of central memory CD4+ T cells from blood. These receptor sequences come from a man aged 18 to 30 in good health.

This clone has just a few counts. The chain combines TRBV6-5 with TRBJ1-2, with D tentatively TRBD1 (5 bases). CDR1 and CDR2 from the germline V gene are MNHEY and SVGAGI. V lost 2 bases and J 5 bases, leaving 6 bases between the germline ends. CDR3 size: 12 residues. CDR3: CASSYGGYGYTF. The CDR3 coding sequence is TGTGCCAGCAGTTACGGGGGGTATGGCTACACCTTC.

V usage is TRBV9 and J usage is TRBJ1-2, with a weak D call TRBD1 (6 bases). The CDR3 is 15 residues long. Trimming cost V 0 bases and J 4 bases, with 13 bases left between them. Germline assignment: CDR1 SGDLS and CDR2 YYNGEE. CDR3 sequence reads: CASSVATGSVYGYTF. DNA of the CDR3: TGTGCCAGCAGCGTAGCAACAGGGTCAGTCTATGGCTACACCTTC.

This clone has just a few counts. The rearrangement joins TRBV30 to TRBJ2-2; D ambiguous. V was clipped by 3 bases and J by 10 bases, with 12 bases between them. Germline CDR1 is GTSNPN and CDR2 is SVGIG (reference sequence). The CDR3 runs 12 residues. The CDR3, as DNA: TGTGCCTGGAGAAGGGTAGAGGTGGAGCTGTTTTTT. It translates to CAWRRVEVELFF. Supplemented by reference TRBV30 and TRBJ2-2, the full variable domain reads SQTIHQWPATLVQPVGSPLSLECTVEGTSNPNLYWYRQAAGRGLQLLFYSVGIGQISSEVPQNLSASRPQDRQFILSSKKLLLSDSGFYLCAWRRVEVELFFGEGSRLTVL.

The J gene is TRBJ2-5, the V gene TRBV7-9; 13 bases align to TRBD2. From germline, CDR1 is SEHNR and CDR2 FQNEAQ (reference sequence). Trimming at V came to 4 bases and at J to 5 bases, leaving 7 bases not matched to a gene. The CDR3 contains 16 residues. CDR3 region: CASSSGLAGVVETQYF. For the CDR3, the DNA is TGTGCCAGCAGCTCAGGACTAGCGGGAGTGGTGGAGACCCAGTACTTC.

The chain employs TRBV7-9 and TRBJ2-7; 8 positions match TRBD2. The CDR3 consists of 14 residues. Germline V gene lookup returns CDR1 SEHNR and CDR2 FQNEAQ (reference sequence). Trimming took 3 bases from V and 6 from J; bases not matched to a gene: 7. CDR3 bases: TGTGCCAGCAGCTTCTCTAGCGGGTGGGTCGAGCAGTACTTC. Translation gives CASSFSSGWVEQYF.